The clone carrying this T cell receptor beta chain was recorded at least ten times. This sample was included in a study of human T cells and chemical hapten exposure. Study-level background: There were per-sample TCR yield variations, arising mainly from small pooled library volume differences.

Time point reported: healthy volunteer bleed at 2 weeks. From whole blood left unfractionated, total RNA was extracted. CDR1 is SNHLY and CDR2 is FYNNEI in the germline V gene. This CDR3 has 14 amino acids. Deletions cut 3 bases from V and 2 bases from J, with 10 bases between. Unique molecular identifiers were attached to individual cDNA molecules during library preparation. Authors' data handling: The median was approximately 89,000 TCRs per sample, ranging about 20,000 to 700,000. TCRdb called the RACE reads again in MiXCR, with one record for every CDR3 protein. The V and J calls and clone size come from TCRdb's table, not from the authors' own analysis. The sample holds about 31,000 distinct CDR3 sequences; 6.5% to 8.5% are singletons and the top ten take 9.9%.

This receptor was taken from a human donor in good health. Some clones in this sample may be carry-over from other donors' samples. The chain employs TRBV2 and TRBJ1-2; no reliable D call. Sequencing was done on a sample of whole blood. CDR3 sequence: CASSERGTNYGYTF. CDR3 DNA sequence: TGTGCCAGCAGTGAGCGGGGTACCAACTATGGCTACACCTTC. Full variable domain (outside the CDR3, taken from reference TRBV2 and TRBJ1-2): EPEVTQTPSHQVTQMGQEVILRCVPISNHLYFYWYRQILGQKVEFLVSFYNNEISEKSEIFDDQFSVERPDGSNFTLKIRSTKLEDSAMYFCASSERGTNYGYTFGSGTRLTVV.